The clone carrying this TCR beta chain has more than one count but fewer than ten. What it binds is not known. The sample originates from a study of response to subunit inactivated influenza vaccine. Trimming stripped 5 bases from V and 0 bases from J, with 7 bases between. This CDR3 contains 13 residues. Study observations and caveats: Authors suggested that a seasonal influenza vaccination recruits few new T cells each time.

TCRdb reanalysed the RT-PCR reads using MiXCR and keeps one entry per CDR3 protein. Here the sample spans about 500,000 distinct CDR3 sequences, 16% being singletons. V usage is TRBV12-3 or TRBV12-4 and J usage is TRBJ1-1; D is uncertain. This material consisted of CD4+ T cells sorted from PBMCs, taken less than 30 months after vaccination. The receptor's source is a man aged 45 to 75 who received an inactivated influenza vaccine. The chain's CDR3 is CASSVKMNTEAFF. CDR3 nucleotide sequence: TGTGCCAGCAGTGTAAAGATGAACACTGAAGCTTTCTTT.